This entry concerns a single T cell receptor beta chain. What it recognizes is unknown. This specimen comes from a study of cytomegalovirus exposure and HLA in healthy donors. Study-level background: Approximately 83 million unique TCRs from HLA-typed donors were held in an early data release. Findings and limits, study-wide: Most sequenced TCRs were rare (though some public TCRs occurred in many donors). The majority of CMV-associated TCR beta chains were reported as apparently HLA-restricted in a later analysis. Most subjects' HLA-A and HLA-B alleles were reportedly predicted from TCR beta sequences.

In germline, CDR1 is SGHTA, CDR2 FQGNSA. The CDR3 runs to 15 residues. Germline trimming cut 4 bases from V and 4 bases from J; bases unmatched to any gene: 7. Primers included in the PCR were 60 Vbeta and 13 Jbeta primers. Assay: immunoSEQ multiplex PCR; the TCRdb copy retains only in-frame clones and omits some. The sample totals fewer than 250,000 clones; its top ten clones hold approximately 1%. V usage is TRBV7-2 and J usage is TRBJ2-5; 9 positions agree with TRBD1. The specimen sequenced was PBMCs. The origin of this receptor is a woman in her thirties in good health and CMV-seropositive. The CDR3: CASSSQGALRETQYF. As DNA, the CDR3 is TGTGCCAGCAGCTCACAGGGGGCGTTGAGAGAGACCCAGTACTTC.